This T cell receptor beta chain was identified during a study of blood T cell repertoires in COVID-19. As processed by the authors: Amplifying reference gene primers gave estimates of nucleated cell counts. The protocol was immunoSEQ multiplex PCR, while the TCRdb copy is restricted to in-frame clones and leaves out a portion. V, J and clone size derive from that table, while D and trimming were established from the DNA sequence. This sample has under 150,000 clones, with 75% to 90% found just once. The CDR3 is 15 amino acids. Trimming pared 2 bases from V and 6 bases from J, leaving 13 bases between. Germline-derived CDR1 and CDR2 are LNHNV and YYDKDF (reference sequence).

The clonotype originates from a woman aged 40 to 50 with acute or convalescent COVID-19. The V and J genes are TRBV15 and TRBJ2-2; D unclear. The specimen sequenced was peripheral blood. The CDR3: CATSRYTLGSGELFF. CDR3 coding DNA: TGTGCCACCAGCAGATATACCTTGGGCTCCGGGGAGCTGTTTTTT.